This is a list of T cell receptor beta chains from one sample in a study of cytotoxic CD8 clonotypes in ibrutinib-treated CLL. Sequencing used immunoSEQ multiplex PCR; TCRdb keeps in-frame clones, though not all of them. The sample records 190,000 or so clones, about 72% being singletons. Specimen: PBMCs, collected after 24 months of ibrutinib treatment. The receptors shown here come from a human donor with chronic lymphocytic leukemia. Both conserved end residues are part of each CDR3. Each record gives: V gene, clone size, D gene, J gene, CDR3 protein, CDR3 DNA. The D gene is left open where the match is weak. Clone size is shown for a subset of rows, as once, few, many or a class of expanded clone.

>TRBV4-1|-|-|TRBJ2-1
CASSQRTDSGAYNEQFF
TGCGCCAGCAGCCAACGAACCGATAGCGGAGCCTACAATGAGCAGTTCTTC
>TRBV7-9|-|-|TRBJ2-7
CASSQVQGRGKAYEQYF
TGTGCCAGCAGTCAGGTTCAAGGACGGGGAAAGGCCTACGAGCAGTACTTC
>TRBV4-3|-|TRBD1|TRBJ1-1
CASSHGTGNMNTEAFF
TGCGCCAGCAGCCACGGGACAGGGAACATGAACACTGAAGCTTTCTTT
>TRBV10-3|-|-|TRBJ2-1
CASRTFNNEQFF
TGTGCCAGTCGGACTTTCAACAATGAGCAGTTCTTC
>TRBV30|-|TRBD1|TRBJ1-3
CAWRDRVRSGNTIYF
TGTGCCTGGAGAGACAGGGTTCGGTCTGGAAACACCATATATTTT
>TRBV18|few|-|TRBJ2-7
CASSPRDISYEQYF
TGTGCCAGCTCACCTCGGGACATCTCCTACGAGCAGTACTTC
>TRBV15|-|-|TRBJ2-7
CATSRTLTQQSYEQYF
TGTGCCACCAGCAGAACACTGACCCAGCAGTCCTACGAGCAGTACTTC
>TRBV10-3|-|TRBD1|TRBJ2-5
CAIRGSGQGLEETQYF
TGTGCCATCAGGGGCTCCGGACAGGGGTTGGAAGAGACCCAGTACTTC
>TRBV10-3|few|-|TRBJ2-7
CAISGAGRGEQYF
TGTGCCATCAGTGGGGCAGGCCGGGGGGAGCAGTACTTC
>TRBV7-9|-|-|TRBJ2-2
CASSLAPPNTGELFF
TGTGCCAGCAGCTTAGCCCCCCCGAACACCGGGGAGCTGTTTTTT
>TRBV6-5|-|-|TRBJ1-1
CASSYYARRNTEAFF
TGTGCCAGCAGTTACTATGCCAGGCGGAACACTGAAGCTTTCTTT
>TRBV30|-|TRBD1|TRBJ1-6
CAWSPTGVLYNSPLHF
TGTGCCTGGAGTCCGACAGGGGTCTTGTATAATTCACCCCTCCACTTT
>TRBV14|-|-|TRBJ2-2
CASSHLTGRDGELFF
TGTGCCAGCAGCCACCTTACCGGTAGAGACGGGGAGCTGTTTTTT
>TRBV10-3|-|-|TRBJ2-7
CAISLMDGSYEQYF
TGTGCCATCAGCCTAATGGACGGATCCTACGAGCAGTACTTC
>TRBV4-1|few|TRBD1|TRBJ2-2
CASSSPTGGTGELFF
TGCGCCAGCAGCTCACCGACAGGGGGGACCGGGGAGCTGTTTTTT
>TRBV6-6|-|-|TRBJ2-1
CASSYLAGSSYNEQFF
TGTGCCAGCAGTTACCTTGCGGGAAGCTCCTACAATGAGCAGTTCTTC
>TRBV9|-|-|TRBJ1-3
CASSVGADNRPSGNTIYF
TGTGCCAGCAGCGTAGGCGCGGACAACCGGCCCTCTGGAAACACCATATATTTT
>TRBV27|-|-|TRBJ1-1
CASKLHLQQVNTEAFF
TGTGCCAGCAAACTGCATTTACAACAGGTGAACACTGAAGCTTTCTTT
>TRBV19|few|-|TRBJ1-4
CASSISTTNEKLFF
TGTGCCAGTAGTATCTCGACAACTAATGAAAAACTGTTTTTT
>TRBV28|few|-|TRBJ2-5
CASSSQVSQETQYF
TGTGCCAGCAGTTCCCAGGTCTCCCAAGAGACCCAGTACTTC
>TRBV5-4|-|-|TRBJ1-4
CASSLTGQNEKLFF
TGTGCCAGCAGCTTGACAGGCCAGAATGAAAAACTGTTTTTT
>TRBV5-1|-|TRBD2|TRBJ2-5
CASSRLAGGETQYF
TGCGCCAGCAGCAGACTAGCGGGAGGAGAGACCCAGTACTTC
>TRBV5-1|-|TRBD1|TRBJ1-2
CASSRDRGTNYGYTF
TGCGCCAGCAGCAGAGACAGGGGGACTAACTATGGCTACACCTTC
>TRBV7-2|-|-|TRBJ2-7
CASSLDNRILTYEQYF
TGTGCCAGCAGCTTAGATAACAGAATCCTGACCTACGAGCAGTACTTC
>TRBV7-8|-|-|TRBJ2-5
CASSLQGGGETQYF
TGTGCCAGCAGTTTACAGGGAGGGGGAGAGACCCAGTACTTC
>TRBV12-5|-|TRBD2|TRBJ2-7
CASGFNPSGVYEQYF
TGTGCTAGTGGTTTCAACCCTAGCGGAGTCTACGAGCAGTACTTC
>TRBV6-5|-|-|TRBJ1-1
CASSYVGGGTEAFF
TGTGCCAGCAGTTATGTCGGGGGAGGTACTGAAGCTTTCTTT
>TRBV27|-|-|TRBJ2-3
CASSLPTQGNTQYF
TGTGCCAGCAGTTTACCAACTCAGGGTAATACGCAGTATTTT
>TRBV7-9|-|-|TRBJ1-2
CASTSEGRYGYTF
TGTGCCAGCACCTCGGAGGGGCGATATGGCTACACCTTC
>TRBV11-2|-|-|TRBJ1-1
CASSAQGFGTEAFF
TGTGCCAGCAGCGCCCAGGGATTTGGCACTGAAGCTTTCTTT
>TRBV7-9|-|-|TRBJ2-3
CASSLVPDPTDTQYF
TGTGCCAGCAGCTTAGTTCCAGACCCCACAGATACGCAGTATTTT
>TRBV29-1|-|TRBD1|TRBJ2-5
CSAQWTGGETQYF
TGCAGCGCGCAATGGACAGGGGGTGAGACCCAGTACTTC
>TRBV5-1|once|TRBD2|TRBJ2-1
CASKGGLVDNEQFF
TGCGCCAGCAAGGGAGGACTAGTGGACAATGAGCAGTTCTTC
>TRBV5-1|few|-|TRBJ1-2
CASSKDPTNYGYTF
TGCGCCAGCAGCAAGGACCCAACTAACTATGGCTACACCTTC
>TRBV5-1|-|-|TRBJ2-4
CASSPSGLGNIQYF
TGCGCCAGCAGCCCCAGCGGACTTGGAAACATTCAGTACTTC
>TRBV7-8|-|-|TRBJ1-1
CASSSVTELNTEAFF
TGTGCCAGCAGCTCTGTGACTGAGCTGAACACTGAAGCTTTCTTT
>TRBV5-1|-|-|TRBJ1-4
CASSSSTGWDEKLFF
TGCGCCAGCAGCTCGAGTACAGGGTGGGATGAAAAACTGTTTTTT
>TRBV5-1|-|TRBD1|TRBJ2-2
CASSLSGQGAAGELFF
TGCGCCAGCAGCTTATCCGGACAGGGGGCGGCCGGGGAGCTGTTTTTT
>TRBV7-2|few|-|TRBJ1-2
CASSLGTETYGYTF
TGTGCCAGCAGCTTAGGGACGGAAACCTATGGCTACACCTTC
>TRBV27|-|-|TRBJ2-3
CASSLYVTDTQYF
TGTGCCAGCAGTTTATATGTCACAGATACGCAGTATTTT
>TRBV15|-|-|TRBJ2-7
CATSRPVSYEQYF
TGTGCCACCAGCAGACCCGTCTCCTACGAGCAGTACTTC
>TRBV11-2|-|TRBD2|TRBJ2-7
CASSQTSDLYEQYF
TGTGCCAGCAGCCAGACTAGCGATCTGTACGAGCAGTACTTC
>TRBV19|-|TRBD2|TRBJ2-7
CASSIDGRAGYEQYF
TGTGCCAGTAGTATAGACGGGAGGGCCGGATACGAGCAGTACTTC
>TRBV4-2|-|-|TRBJ2-2
CASSAGPNTGELFF
TGTGCCAGCAGCGCGGGTCCCAACACCGGGGAGCTGTTTTTT
>TRBV30|-|TRBD2|TRBJ2-1
CAWSPSGLNEQFF
TGTGCCTGGAGCCCTAGCGGGCTCAATGAGCAGTTCTTC
>TRBV7-3|-|-|TRBJ2-1
CASSLTWGSSYNEQFF
TGTGCCAGCAGCTTAACGTGGGGGAGCTCCTACAATGAGCAGTTCTTC
>TRBV5-6|-|-|TRBJ2-7
CASSSIVRSYEQYF
TGTGCCAGCAGCTCTATTGTCAGATCCTACGAGCAGTACTTC
>TRBV20-1|-|TRBD2|TRBJ2-3
CSARSGRAQYF
TGCAGTGCTCGTAGCGGGAGGGCGCAGTATTTT